These T cell receptor beta chains were read from a single sample in a study of siplizumab effects on memory and regulatory T cells. Produced via immunoSEQ multiplex PCR; TCRdb's table is partial and in-frame only. This sample carries around 72,000 clones, roughly nine tenths of them seen once, and the ten largest clones take around 29%. Sequenced sample: CD8+ T cells sorted from blood. These receptors all stem from a human donor in good health. CDR3s include the opening cysteine and the closing phenylalanine or tryptophan. The D gene is left open where the match is weak. Clone size is given for some rows only: seen once, a few or many times, or a class if the clone is expanded.

j_gene | v_gene | d_gene | abundance | CDR3nt | CDR3aa
TRBJ1-2 | TRBV19 | TRBD1 | - | TGTGCCAGTAGGTTCAGGGGGATTGATGGCTACACCTTC | CASRFRGIDGYTF
TRBJ2-1 | TRBV27 | TRBD1 | - | TGTGCCAGCAGTTTATCCTTGACAGGGGTTGAGCAGTTCTTC | CASSLSLTGVEQFF
TRBJ1-1 | TRBV9 | - | - | TGTGCCAGCAGCGTAGAAGATTCCCACACTGAAGCTTTCTTT | CASSVEDSHTEAFF
TRBJ2-1 | TRBV28 | - | few | TGTGCCAGCAGTTCATCGATAGGGGACGGACGCCCAAATGAGCAGTTCTTC | CASSSSIGDGRPNEQFF
TRBJ2-2 | TRBV29-1 | - | - | TGCAGCGTTGAGGCACTCACCGGGGAGCTGTTTTTT | CSVEALTGELFF
TRBJ1-2 | TRBV6-6 | - | - | TGTGCCAGCAGTTACTCGAATGAATATGGCTACACCTTC | CASSYSNEYGYTF
TRBJ2-1 | TRBV4-1 | TRBD2 | - | TGCGCCAGCAGCCAGGAAGCCGGGACTAGCGATGAGCAGTTCTTC | CASSQEAGTSDEQFF
TRBJ2-3 | TRBV5-1 | TRBD2 | - | TGCGCCAGCAGCTTGGCCTATGGCGGGGGGCCCACAGATACGCAGTATTTT | CASSLAYGGGPTDTQYF
TRBJ2-7 | TRBV6-1 | - | - | TGTGCCAGCAGTGCGCCTGAACTAGGTTCCCTCGAGCAGTACTTC | CASSAPELGSLEQYF
TRBJ2-5 | TRBV6-1 | TRBD2 | - | TGTGCCAGCAGTAGGATAGCGGGGATCCAAGAGACCCAGTACTTC | CASSRIAGIQETQYF
TRBJ1-2 | TRBV27 | TRBD1 | - | TGTGCCAGCAGTTTACTCATGCGGCAGGGGGTTAACTATGGCTACACCTTC | CASSLLMRQGVNYGYTF
TRBJ1-2 | TRBV9 | - | - | TGTGCCAGCAGCGTAGGAGAAGGGATCTATGGCTACACCTTC | CASSVGEGIYGYTF
TRBJ1-5 | TRBV5-6 | - | - | TGTGCCAGCAGCTTGGTGGGGTTAAATCAGCCCCAGCATTTT | CASSLVGLNQPQHF
TRBJ2-7 | TRBV4-2 | TRBD2 | - | TGTGCCAGCAGCCAGGAGGGGACTAGCAACTACGAGCAGTACTTC | CASSQEGTSNYEQYF
TRBJ1-6 | TRBV5-6 | - | - | TGTGCCAGCAGCTTGGGGACTGGGGGCTCACCCCTCCACTTT | CASSLGTGGSPLHF
TRBJ2-7 | TRBV4-1 | TRBD1 | - | TGCGCCAGCAGCCACTCGACAGGGGCCCTAGGGGAGCAGTACTTC | CASSHSTGALGEQYF
TRBJ2-7 | TRBV27 | TRBD1 | - | TGTGCCAGCAGCTGGGGGACAGGGGGTTCCTACGAGCAGTACTTC | CASSWGTGGSYEQYF
TRBJ2-7 | TRBV25-1 | - | few | TGTGCCAGCAGTGACTCGGGGGACGAGCAGTACTTC | CASSDSGDEQYF
TRBJ2-1 | TRBV6-6 | - | - | TGTGCCAGCAGTTACACGGCCGCTGGCGATGAGCAGTTCTTC | CASSYTAAGDEQFF
TRBJ1-1 | TRBV10-3 | - | - | TGTGCCATCAGTGAGTCATTCGGGGGCGGCCTTCTCACTGAAGCTTTCTTT | CAISESFGGGLLTEAFF
TRBJ2-7 | TRBV7-8 | TRBD2 | - | TGTGCCAGCAGCACCCGACTAGCGGGAGAATACGAGCAGTACTTC | CASSTRLAGEYEQYF
TRBJ2-3 | TRBV2 | TRBD1 | - | TGTGCCAGCAGTGAGGTTTGGACAGGGGGGACAGATACGCAGTATTTT | CASSEVWTGGTDTQYF
TRBJ2-2 | TRBV15 | - | - | TGTGCCACCAGCGGCACCGGGGAGCTGTTTTTT | CATSGTGELFF
TRBJ2-1 | TRBV7-8 | TRBD2 | - | TGTGCCAGCAGCTTAGAAGGGGGGTCACTAGCGGCCAATGAGCAGTTCTTC | CASSLEGGSLAANEQFF
TRBJ1-2 | TRBV27 | TRBD1 | - | TGTGCCAGCAGTCCAGGGGGGGTTAACTATGGCTACACCTTC | CASSPGGVNYGYTF